Detailed here is one T cell receptor (beta chain). In this sample, this clone turned up many times. Its antigen target is currently unknown. Nothing much larger sits one base from this clone, and base qualities are not available. The receptor library was made with PCR. Sequencing used an Illumina HiSeq 4000. High-throughput sequencing was used to profile the TCR beta-chain CDR3 region of each patient. Processing in the source paper ran as follows. The researchers built a classifier to tell apart papillary thyroid cancer patients with distant metastasis, based on CDR3 differences among clinicopathological groups. To measure repertoire diversity the researchers used the Shannon index, while the Morisita-Horn index served to gauge how similar the tumor and blood repertoires were. TCRdb trimmed public reads at Q25 via fastp, called clones via MiXCR and kept in-frame beta chains. The V and J calls were not made by the authors but by TCRdb's processing. This sample has approximately 50,000 clones in its table, and around 4% of those were observed once. The ten most abundant clones make up about 9.8% of the sample.

From its cysteine to its phenylalanine, the CDR3 spans 16 amino acids. The DNA shown is the 48-base CDR3, in frame from base 1. CDR1 and CDR2 are drawn from the germline V gene (reference sequence): MNHEY, SMNVEV. Germline trimming amounts to 7 bases on V and 2 bases on J, with 11 as the count of junction bases outside the gene matches. None of the patients had been given any treatment before thyroid surgery. The study retrospectively analysed patient clinical samples collected from the early 2010s to the late 2010s using T-cell receptor beta sequencing. These data come from a study of metastatic and nonmetastatic thyroid tumors (dated by TCRdb to the early 2020s). Regarding the complete study: The researchers compared repertoires between peripheral blood samples and tumor or nodule tissue samples from patients with malignant or benign thyroid disease.

What the research found in general, with its limitations: In both blood and tumor samples, TCR beta diversity was reported to be significantly higher in malignant tumors than in benign nodules.

This receptor was identified in a female donor with papillary thyroid cancer or a benign thyroid nodule (not recorded which). Some clones in this sample may be carry-over from other donors' samples. The chain is made from TRBV27 and TRBJ2-3; TRBD2 agrees with 8 junctional bases. Sequenced: blood. The DNA reads TGTGCCAGCAAAATAAGCGCGGGAGGCATCACAGATACGCAGTATTTT. It is translated as CASKISAGGITDTQYF.